The rows below give T cell receptor beta chains drawn from one sample of a study of control samples from healthy donors and cancer patients. Repertoires were generated with immunoSEQ multiplex PCR, while TCRdb's copy carries only in-frame clones and drops some. Counted here are about 79,000 clones, 93% occurring once; the ten biggest clones make up about 1.3%. Source material: PBMCs. These receptors all come from a woman between 40 and 55 years old with lung cancer. Each CDR3 is given with its conserved first and last residue. A D gene is named only where the DNA matches it firmly. A clone size is listed for some rows: how often the clone was seen (once, few, many), or a class if it is expanded.

d_gene	abundance	j_gene	v_gene	CDR3nt	CDR3aa
-	-	TRBJ2-1	TRBV6-5	TGTGCCAGCAGTTTACAGGGCAATGAGCAGTTCTTC	CASSLQGNEQFF
-	-	TRBJ1-1	TRBV28	TGTGCCAGCAGCGGAAATTGGGTGAACACTGAAGCTTTCTTT	CASSGNWVNTEAFF
-	-	TRBJ2-1	TRBV28	TGTGCCAGCAGTTTAGACGGACTAACCTACAATGAGCAGTTCTTC	CASSLDGLTYNEQFF
-	-	TRBJ1-4	TRBV2	TGTGCCAGCAGCCGTATTACAGGGAATAATGAAAAACTGTTTTTT	CASSRITGNNEKLFF
-	-	TRBJ2-7	TRBV7-9	TGTGCCAGCAGCCCCCCCGGAGCCTACGAGCAGTACTTC	CASSPPGAYEQYF
-	-	TRBJ1-4	TRBV7-2	TGTGCCAGCAGCTTAACCGGGACCCCGAATGAAAAACTGTTTTTT	CASSLTGTPNEKLFF
TRBD2	-	TRBJ2-3	TRBV12-5	TGTGCTAGTGGCTTGGGGGGGAGCGCTGATACGCAGTATTTT	CASGLGGSADTQYF
TRBD2	once	TRBJ2-1	TRBV3-1/TRBV3-2	TGTGCCAGCAGCCAAGATCTAAGCGGGGGTTCCTACAATGAGCAGTTCTTC	CASSQDLSGGSYNEQFF
TRBD1	-	TRBJ1-5	TRBV19	TGTGCCAGTAACAGGGACAGGCAGTATAGCAATCAGCCCCAGCATTTT	CASNRDRQYSNQPQHF
-	few	TRBJ2-6	TRBV5-6	TGTGCCAGCACCTGGGGATGGACGGGGGCCAACGTCCTGACTTTC	CASTWGWTGANVLTF
TRBD1	-	TRBJ2-1	TRBV7-6	TGTGCCAGCAGCTGGACAGGGGAAGCCTACAATGAGCAGTTCTTC	CASSWTGEAYNEQFF
-	-	TRBJ1-1	TRBV3-1/TRBV3-2	TGTGCCAGCAGCCAAGATAGCAAAGCTTTCTTT	CASSQDSKAFF
-	-	TRBJ1-2	TRBV27	TGTGCCAGCAGAACCTTGGGGGACTATGGCTACACCTTC	CASRTLGDYGYTF
TRBD1	-	TRBJ1-5	TRBV24-1	TGTGCCACCAGTCCCGGGGACAGGAGCAATCAGCCCCAGCATTTT	CATSPGDRSNQPQHF
-	-	TRBJ2-5	TRBV3-1/TRBV3-2	TGTGCCAGCAGCCGGGCCTGGACACAGACCCAAGAGACCCAGTACTTC	CASSRAWTQTQETQYF
TRBD1	once	TRBJ1-2	TRBV7-9	TGTGCCAGCAGCTTTACTCAGGGGGGATATGGCTACACCTTC	CASSFTQGGYGYTF
-	once	TRBJ2-7	TRBV10-3	TGTGCCATCAGTGAGTCGGCGGACGAGCAGTACTTC	CAISESADEQYF
-	-	TRBJ1-1	TRBV9	TGTGCCAGCAGCACCGGGGGTAGGAACACTGAAGCTTTCTTT	CASSTGGRNTEAFF
TRBD1	-	TRBJ1-3	TRBV19	TGCCACAGGGGGCAGTCAGGAAACACCATATATTTT	CHRGQSGNTIYF
TRBD1	-	TRBJ1-1	TRBV2	TGTGCCAGCAGTGAGGACCCTAGGACAGGGGGCACTGAAGCTTTCTTT	CASSEDPRTGGTEAFF
TRBD2	-	TRBJ2-3	TRBV5-1	TGCGCCAGCAGCTTGGAGAGCGGGGCGACAGATACGCAGTATTTT	CASSLESGATDTQYF
-	-	TRBJ1-6	TRBV5-4	TGTGCCAGCAGCAATCAGGGGATTGTTTATAATTCACCCCTCCACTTT	CASSNQGIVYNSPLHF
-	-	TRBJ2-7	TRBV12-3/TRBV12-4	TGTGCCAGCAGTACCTCAAGATTGGGCGAGCAGTACTTC	CASSTSRLGEQYF
TRBD2	-	TRBJ2-5	TRBV10-3	TGTGCCATCAGTGATTCTCGACTAGCGGGGGGCTCGGGAGAGGAGACCCAGTACTTC	CAISDSRLAGGSGEETQYF
-	-	TRBJ2-5	TRBV20-1	TGCAGTGCTAGTGAGGGTAGGCAAGAGACCCAGTACTTC	CSASEGRQETQYF
-	-	TRBJ2-1	TRBV6-5	TGTGCCAGCAGTTACTCCGACACCTACAATGAGCAGTTCTTC	CASSYSDTYNEQFF
-	-	TRBJ1-1	TRBV6-5	TGTGCCAGCAGTTTCCTCAGGGGAAGCACTGAAGCTTTCTTT	CASSFLRGSTEAFF
TRBD1	-	TRBJ1-2	TRBV4-1	TGCGCCAGCAGCCAAGGCGAGGACAGGGCGTATGGCTACACCTTC	CASSQGEDRAYGYTF
TRBD2	-	TRBJ2-7	TRBV30	TGTGCCTGGAGTGCTAGGGCCCTGACTAGCGGGCGGGGATACGAGCAGTACTTC	CAWSARALTSGRGYEQYF
-	-	TRBJ1-1	TRBV18	TGTGCCAGCCGCAGGGAGGGGAACACTGAAGCTTTCTTT	CASRREGNTEAFF
-	-	TRBJ1-1	TRBV6-5	TGTGCCAGCAGTTTCCCGGGAACTTCGGAAACTGAAGCTTTCTTT	CASSFPGTSETEAFF
-	-	TRBJ1-2	TRBV12-3/TRBV12-4	TGTGCCAGCAGTTATCGAGAGGGGGAGGGCTACACCTTC	CASSYREGEGYTF
TRBD2	-	TRBJ2-3	TRBV3-1/TRBV3-2	TGTGCCAGCAGCCAACCGACTAGCGGCACAGATACGCAGTATTTT	CASSQPTSGTDTQYF
-	-	TRBJ2-6	TRBV6-5	TGTGCCAGTGGGAATGGGGCCAACGTCCTGACTTTC	CASGNGANVLTF
TRBD2	-	TRBJ2-7	TRBV6-5	TGTGCCAGCAGTTCGCTAGCGGGGCCTCCTTACGAGCAGTACTTC	CASSSLAGPPYEQYF
-	-	TRBJ2-1	TRBV5-1	TGCGCCAGCAGCTTGAGTTCAGGGAGCTCCTACAATGAGCAGTTCTTC	CASSLSSGSSYNEQFF
-	-	TRBJ2-7	TRBV27	TGTGCCAGCAGTCACAGTCTAGCCAACGAGCAGTACTTC	CASSHSLANEQYF
-	-	TRBJ1-2	TRBV2	TGTGCCAGCAGTGAATCAGCGGGCGCTAACTATGGCTACACCTTC	CASSESAGANYGYTF
-	-	TRBJ1-6	TRBV7-9	TGTGCCAGCAGCCCCGGGACACCAAATTCACCCCTCCACTTT	CASSPGTPNSPLHF
-	once	TRBJ1-2	TRBV7-2	TGTGCCAGCAGCCCTCCGCTACGAAGGGACTATGGCTACACCTTC	CASSPPLRRDYGYTF
-	-	TRBJ1-2	TRBV3-1/TRBV3-2	TGTGCCAGCAGCCAAGAGGGATCAGGGTATGGCTACACCTTC	CASSQEGSGYGYTF
TRBD1	-	TRBJ2-3	TRBV2	TGTGCCAGCAGGAGGGCAGGGGGTAGCACAGATACGCAGTATTTT	CASRRAGGSTDTQYF
-	-	TRBJ1-2	TRBV6-5	TGTGCCAGCAGTTACTCGAAGGCAGGGGCGGTTTTTGGCTACACCTTC	CASSYSKAGAVFGYTF
-	-	TRBJ1-1	TRBV7-3	TGTGCCAGCAGACTACAAGAGAACACTGAAGCTTTCTTT	CASRLQENTEAFF